The entry that follows covers one TCR beta chain sequence. The data originate from a study of T cell responses to AZD1222 COVID-19 vaccine. The ends were cut back, 0 bases at V and 2 bases at J, with 14 bases in the middle. Germline CDR1 and CDR2: SGHRS and YFSETQ. This CDR3 is built from 16 residues. Profiling relied on immunoSEQ multiplex PCR, and the TCRdb table lists in-frame clones only, not all of them. The repertoire holds about 130,000 clones, with 93% as singletons. This specimen consisted of peripheral blood, obtained on day 0 of AZD1222 vaccination. The chain recombines TRBV5-1 with TRBJ2-5; D ambiguous. This receptor was taken from an adult in good health. Here the CDR3 reads CASSLAGWQEQETQYF. CDR3 nucleotide sequence: TGCGCCAGCAGCTTGGCTGGTTGGCAGGAACAAGAGACCCAGTACTTC.